Below, one T cell receptor (beta chain) is given with its context. Its matching antigen is unknown. CDR3 size: 15 residues. V shed 3 bases and J shed 1 base, with 10 bases lying between them. CDR1 and CDR2 from the germline V gene are LNHDA and SQIVND (reference sequence). Sequencing was performed with immunoSEQ multiplex PCR; in TCRdb, only in-frame clones are kept and a portion is missing. Among more than 20,000 clones listed, 80% were seen once. As for time point: baseline pretreatment blood. Regarding treatment: 15 Gy SBRT to primary tumor, nephrectomy 4 weeks later. This renal cell carcinoma was of the clear cell type. This sample is part of a study of radiation and T cells in renal cell carcinoma. Study conclusions and caveats: Without pretreatment biopsies, baseline tumor clonotype presence was undetermined.

The chain recombines TRBV19 with TRBJ2-1; D might be TRBD1 (5 bases). Sequenced here: blood, sampled from a patient whose treatment included radiotherapy and nephrectomy. The TCR sequence derives from a man between 60 and 70 years old with renal cell carcinoma. The CDR3 spells CASSIFKGSYNEQFF. Here the CDR3 DNA reads TGTGCCAGTAGTATTTTTAAGGGGTCCTACAATGAGCAGTTCTTC.